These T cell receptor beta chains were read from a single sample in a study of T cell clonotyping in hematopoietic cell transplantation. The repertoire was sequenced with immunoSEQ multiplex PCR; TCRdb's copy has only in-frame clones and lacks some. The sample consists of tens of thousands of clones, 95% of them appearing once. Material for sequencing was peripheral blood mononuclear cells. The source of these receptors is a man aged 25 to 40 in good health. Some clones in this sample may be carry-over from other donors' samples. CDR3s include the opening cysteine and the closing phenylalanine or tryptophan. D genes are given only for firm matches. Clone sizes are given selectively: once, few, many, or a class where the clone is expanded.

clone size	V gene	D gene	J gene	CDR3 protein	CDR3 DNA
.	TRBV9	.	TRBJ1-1	CASSRHPGQMNTEAFF	TGTGCCAGCAGCAGACACCCGGGACAAATGAACACTGAAGCTTTCTTT
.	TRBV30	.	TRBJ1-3	CAWSVGPGGNTIYF	TGTGCCTGGAGTGTGGGGCCAGGGGGAAACACCATATATTTT
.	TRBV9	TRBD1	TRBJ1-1	CASSGTGDDYPEAFF	TGTGCCAGCAGCGGGACAGGGGATGACTACCCTGAAGCTTTCTTT
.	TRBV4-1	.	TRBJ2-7	CASRKHNGGKNYEQYF	TGCGCCAGCAGGAAACACAACGGCGGGAAAAACTACGAGCAGTACTTC
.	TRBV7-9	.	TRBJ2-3	CASSPRNTDTQYF	TGTGCCAGCAGCCCAAGAAACACAGATACGCAGTATTTT
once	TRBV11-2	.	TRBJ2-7	CASSLQRTLGEQYF	TGTGCCAGCAGCTTACAGAGGACCCTGGGGGAGCAGTACTTC
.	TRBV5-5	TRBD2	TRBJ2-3	CATQLGFSSGVSTDTQYF	TGTGCCACCCAGCTTGGATTCTCCAGCGGGGTTAGCACAGATACGCAGTATTTT
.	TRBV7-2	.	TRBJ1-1	CASSAQYTEAFF	TGTGCCAGCAGCGCGCAGTACACTGAAGCTTTCTTT
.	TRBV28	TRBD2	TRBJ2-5	CASELAGTEETQYF	TGTGCCAGCGAGCTAGCGGGAACCGAAGAGACCCAGTACTTC
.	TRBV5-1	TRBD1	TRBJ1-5	CASSPDRGNQPQHF	TGCGCCAGCAGCCCGGACAGGGGGAATCAGCCCCAGCATTTT
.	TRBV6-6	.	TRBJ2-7	CASSYSYGYEQYF	TGTGCCAGCAGTTACTCGTACGGCTACGAGCAGTACTTC
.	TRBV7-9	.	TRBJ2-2	CASSRPAEPYGELFF	TGTGCCAGCAGCCGCCCTGCGGAGCCTTACGGGGAGCTGTTTTTT
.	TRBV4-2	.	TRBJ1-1	CASSPTESDTEAFF	TGTGCCAGCAGCCCTACGGAGAGTGACACTGAAGCTTTCTTT
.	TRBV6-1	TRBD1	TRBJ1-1	CASSVGQGTEAFF	TGTGCCAGCAGTGTGGGACAGGGCACTGAAGCTTTCTTT
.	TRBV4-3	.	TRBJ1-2	CASSQEQGRALGYTF	TGCGCCAGCAGCCAAGAACAGGGCAGGGCCCTTGGCTACACCTTC
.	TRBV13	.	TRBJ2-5	CASSPSPKAETQYF	TGTGCCAGCAGCCCTTCGCCTAAGGCAGAGACCCAGTACTTC
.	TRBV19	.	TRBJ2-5	CASSGRTEETQYF	TGTGCCAGTAGTGGGAGGACGGAAGAGACCCAGTACTTC
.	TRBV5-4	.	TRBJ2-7	CASSRSGSNYEQYF	TGTGCCAGCAGCCGTTCGGGTTCGAATTACGAGCAGTACTTC
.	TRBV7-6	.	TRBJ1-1	CASSLVGGGENTEAFF	TGTGCCAGCAGCTTAGTAGGGGGAGGGGAGAACACTGAAGCTTTCTTT
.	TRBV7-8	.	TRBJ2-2	CASSSTRGTNTGELFF	TGTGCCAGCAGCTCTACTAGGGGTACGAACACCGGGGAGCTGTTTTTT
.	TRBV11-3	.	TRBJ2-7	CASSSGAYEQYF	TGTGCCAGCAGTTCGGGGGCTTACGAGCAGTACTTC
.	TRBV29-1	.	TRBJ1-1	CSVVRGTGNTEAFF	TGCAGCGTTGTAAGAGGTACCGGGAACACTGAAGCTTTCTTT
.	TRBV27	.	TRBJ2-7	CASSPFGGQDEQYF	TGTGCCAGCAGTCCCTTCGGGGGTCAGGACGAGCAGTACTTC
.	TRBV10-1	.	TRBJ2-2	CATETADTGELFF	TGCGCCACTGAGACAGCCGACACCGGGGAGCTGTTTTTT
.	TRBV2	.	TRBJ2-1	CASRVGTHNEQFF	TGTGCCAGCAGGGTCGGGACTCACAATGAGCAGTTCTTC
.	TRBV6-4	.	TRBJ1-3	CASSDFPGNTIYF	TGTGCCAGCAGTGACTTCCCTGGAAACACCATATATTTT
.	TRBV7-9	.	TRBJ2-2	CASSLTPDTGELFF	TGTGCCAGCAGCTTAACCCCGGACACCGGGGAGCTGTTTTTT
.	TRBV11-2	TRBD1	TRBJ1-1	CASSLTGGWSEAFF	TGTGCCAGCAGCTTGACAGGGGGTTGGTCTGAAGCTTTCTTT
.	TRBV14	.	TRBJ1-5	CASSQGGQVNQPQHF	TGTGCCAGCAGCCAAGGGGGGCAGGTTAATCAGCCCCAGCATTTT
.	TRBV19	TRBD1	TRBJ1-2	CAGGRGLDGYTF	TGTGCCGGAGGCAGGGGGCTGGATGGCTACACCTTC
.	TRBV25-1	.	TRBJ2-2	CASSEYQGRDTGELFF	TGTGCCAGCAGTGAATACCAGGGGAGGGACACCGGGGAGCTGTTTTTT